The 29 T cell receptor beta chains below were found in one sample sequenced in a study of blood T cell repertoires in COVID-19. Only in-frame clones appear in the TCRdb table, and some are missing; sequencing was by immunoSEQ multiplex PCR. This table has roughly 200,000 clones, 65% to 90% appearing once. Sequencing used PBMCs or T cells enriched from blood (not recorded which). These receptors came from an older woman with acute COVID-19.

The chain employs TRBV29-1 and TRBJ1-1; D is ambiguous. Germline-derived CDR1 and CDR2 are SQVTM and ANQGSEA. Trimming took off 4 bases at V and 1 base at J, with 7 bases between the two ends. CDR3 length equals 12 residues. DNA of the CDR3: TGCAGCGTTGGGGCTTCGAACACTGAAGCTTTCTTT. Encoded protein: CSVGASNTEAFF.

The chain couples TRBV27 to TRBJ1-2, with 7 nucleotides matching TRBD1. Germline CDR1 reads MNHEY; CDR2 reads SMNVEV (reference sequence). CDR3 size: 14 residues. J was trimmed by 4 bases and V by 6 bases; bases with no gene match: 8. CDR3 DNA: TGTGCCAGCAGAGCCTCGGGACAGCCCTATGGCTACACCTTC. Amino acid sequence: CASRASGQPYGYTF.

This chain uses TRBV6-2 or TRBV6-3 with TRBJ2-7; TRBD1 aligns across 9 bases. The length of the CDR3 is 14 residues. Trimming took 6 bases from V and 6 from J; bases not matched to a gene: 9. Germline V gene data show CDR1 as MNHEY and CDR2 as SVGEGT. CDR3 protein: CASSRGQGGSEQYV. CDR3 sequence (DNA): TGTGCCAGCAGCCGGGGACAGGGAGGTTCCGAGCAGTACGTC.

Remarks on this clone: The junction departs from the called germline gene at one end, perhaps through a read error. The rearrangement links TRBV10-2 to TRBJ2-4; possible D gene TRBD2, 6 bases. Germline V lookup: CDR1 WSHSY, CDR2 SAAADI. This CDR3 spans 11 amino acids. The DNA of the CDR3 is TGCGCCAGCAGGCAATGGAGGGATGTGCACTTC. Residues: CASRQWRDVHF.

The CDR3 loop reads CASSFYQGAGNTIYF. In nucleotides, the CDR3 is TGTGCCAGCAGCTTTTATCAGGGGGCTGGAAACACCATATATTTT. The chain is built from TRBV7-2 and TRBJ1-3; 7 nucleotides agree with TRBD1. CDR1 is SGHTA and CDR2 is FQGNSA in the germline V gene. CDR3 length equals 15 residues. Trimming cost V 3 bases and J 2 bases; bases outside gene matches: 4.

This clone was observed a few times. Here the CDR3 reads CASSPPGQPNEKLFF. CDR3 in DNA: TGTGCCAGCTCACCCCCGGGACAGCCTAATGAAAAACTGTTTTTT. The chain couples TRBV18 to TRBJ1-4; TRBD1 agrees at 7 bases. There are 15 residues in the CDR3. Germline CDR1 is KGHSH and CDR2 is LQKENI. Trimming at V came to 3 bases and at J to 3 bases, leaving 4 bases not matched to a gene.

This clone was picked up one time. The chain's CDR3 is CASSQDDRVSSNTQYF. In DNA form, the CDR3 reads TGCGCCAGCAGCCAAGATGACAGGGTATCTTCTAATACGCAGTATTTT. The chain is built from TRBV4-1 and TRBJ2-3; 7 positions match TRBD1. Germline CDR1 and CDR2: MGHRA and YSYEKL. The CDR3 contains 16 residues. J gave up 7 bases and V 0 bases, and 10 bases lay outside the gene matches.

V is TRBV27 and J is TRBJ1-4; D not resolved. From germline, CDR1 is MNHEY and CDR2 SMNVEV (reference sequence). The CDR3 spans 12 residues. The V end lost 3 bases, the J end lost 8 bases, and 7 bases lay between the germline ends. CDR3 DNA: TGTGCCAGCAGTTTCGCGGGGGAAAAACTGTTTTTT. Translation gives CASSFAGEKLFF.

This sequence joins TRBV2 and TRBJ2-3; D uncertain. Germline values: CDR1 SNHLY, CDR2 FYNNEI. The CDR3 runs 11 residues. Between the trimmed V and J ends, which lost 2 bases and 15 bases, there was a span of 12 bases. The CDR3 nucleotides read TGTGCCAGCAGTGAACAGAGACACCGCTATTTT. Translated: CASSEQRHRYF.

The chain recombines TRBV7-2 with TRBJ1-3; 8 nucleotides agree with TRBD1. This CDR3 has 16 residues. Germline trimming cut 2 bases from V and 0 bases from J; bases unmatched to any gene: 3. Germline lookup yields CDR1 SGHTA and CDR2 FQGNSA. CDR3 in DNA: TGTGCCAGCAGCTTACGACAGGGGAACTCTGGAAACACCATATATTTT. Its protein product is CASSLRQGNSGNTIYF.

The chain is built from TRBV6-4 and TRBJ2-4, with 12 bases identical to TRBD1. V shed 7 bases and J 2 bases; nucleotides not matched to a gene: 12. The CDR3 runs 18 residues. Per the germline V gene, CDR1 is MRHNA and CDR2 is SNTAGT. The CDR3 DNA reads as TGTGCCAGCACTCTACCCCAGGGACAGGGGGCTACCAAAAACATTCAGTACTTC. Amino acids: CASTLPQGQGATKNIQYF.

The chain combines TRBV7-7 with TRBJ2-7; 7 bases are a match to TRBD2. J lost 0 bases, V lost 5 bases, and 13 bases had no gene match. Germline V CDR1 and CDR2: SSHAT, FNYEAQ (reference sequence). CDR3 length: 17 amino acids. The CDR3 here is CASSLRGSPRSSYEQYV. The CDR3 DNA is TGTGCCAGCAGCCTCCGCGGGAGCCCTAGGAGCTCCTACGAGCAGTACGTC.

This clone was found once. The chain's CDR3 is CAFRGSPFRPHEQYV. The CDR3 DNA reads TGTGCCTTCAGGGGATCCCCCTTTAGGCCGCACGAGCAGTACGTC. V and J are TRBV6-4 and TRBJ2-7; possible D gene TRBD1, 6 bases. Germline V gene sequence: CDR1 MRHNA, CDR2 SNTAGT. V dropped 11 bases and J dropped 5 bases, with 25 bases sitting between them. The CDR3 loop spans 15 amino acids.

Written as DNA, the CDR3 is TGCAGTGCTAGTAGCTTCATTAGCAATCAGCCCCAGCATTTT. It codes for CSASSFISNQPQHF. This chain joins TRBV20-1 and TRBJ1-5; D is undetermined. There are 14 residues in the CDR3. CDR1 is DFQATT and CDR2 is SNEGSKA in the germline V gene (reference sequence). The V gene lost 3 bases and the J gene lost 0 bases, with 9 bases spanning the gap.

The CDR3 coding sequence is TGCGCCAGCAGCTTGGATTACTACGAGCAGTACTTC. Translated: CASSLDYYEQYF. The V call is TRBV5-1, the J call TRBJ2-7; D gene ambiguous. The CDR3 consists of 12 residues. V lost 0 bases and J 3 bases, leaving 4 bases between the germline ends. Germline CDR1 is SGHRS and CDR2 is YFSETQ.

The chain recombines TRBV10-3 with TRBJ2-1; 7 bases line up with TRBD2. In germline, CDR1 is ENHRY, CDR2 SYGVKD. This CDR3 is 17 amino acids long. Trimming removed 6 bases from V and 0 bases from J; junction bases left unmatched: 11. CDR3 DNA sequence: TGTGCCATCAGGGGAACTAGCGAATCGAGCTCCTACAATGAGCAGTTCTTC. This sequence encodes CAIRGTSESSSYNEQFF.

The chain uses TRBV19 and TRBJ2-3; TRBD1 matches 8 bases. The trim removed 4 bases at V and 1 base at J, leaving 7 bases unmatched. Germline CDR1 and CDR2: LNHDA and SQIVND (reference sequence). CDR3 length: 16 amino acids. Here the CDR3 reads CASSRKQGGGTDTQYF. In DNA, the CDR3 is TGTGCCAGTAGTAGAAAACAGGGGGGTGGCACAGATACGCAGTATTTT.

This chain connects TRBV9 to TRBJ1-2; possibly TRBD1 for D (6 bases). The ends were cut back, 0 bases at V and 4 bases at J, with 13 bases in the middle. Germline CDR1 reads SGDLS; CDR2 reads YYNGEE. The CDR3 extends over 15 amino acids. CDR3 nucleotide sequence: TGTGCCAGCAGCGTAGGTCCCGGACAGTTCTATGGCTACACCTTC. Protein sequence: CASSVGPGQFYGYTF.

The V and J genes are TRBV5-1 and TRBJ1-4; no reliable D call. Trimming took 4 bases from V and 6 from J, leaving 13 bases between them. This CDR3 is 14 amino acids long. Germline V gene lookup returns CDR1 SGHRS and CDR2 YFSETQ. CDR3 coding DNA: TGCGCCAGCAGCCCCCGCGGCCTGGATGAAAAACTGTTTTTT. It translates to CASSPRGLDEKLFF.

This clone was detected only a few times. The rearrangement uses TRBV10-3 and TRBJ1-5, with 8 bases lining up with TRBD1. The V gene's germline CDR1 is ENHRY and CDR2 SYGVKD. The CDR3 contains 15 residues. J was trimmed by 4 bases and V by 4 bases; bases with no gene match: 6. The CDR3 region has the DNA TGTGCCATCAGTGGGCAGGGGGCTGGGAATCAGCCCCAGCATTTT. It yields the protein CAISGQGAGNQPQHF.

The chain recombines TRBV27 with TRBJ1-1; 7 bases align to TRBD1. Germline V gene data show CDR1 as MNHEY and CDR2 as SMNVEV (reference sequence). The CDR3 sequence is 14 residues long. After removal of 5 bases from V and 1 base from J, the junction contained 4 bases not matched to a gene. The CDR3 DNA sequence: TGTGCCAGCAGTGGGGACAGATGGAACACTGAAGCTTTCTTT. As protein: CASSGDRWNTEAFF.

The CDR3, as DNA: TGCACCAGCAGCCAAGATAGCGACGGGACTAGCGGTTACGAGCAGTACTTC. It codes for CTSSQDSDGTSGYEQYF. The J gene is TRBJ2-7, the V gene TRBV1; the tabulated D call, TRBD2, remains unverified against the DNA. TRBV1 is given as a pseudogene. CDR3 length equals 17 residues.

This clone turned up a few times. The chain uses TRBV5-4 and TRBJ1-4; D is perhaps TRBD1 (6 bases). Trimming left V 4 bases short and J 7 bases short, with 14 bases between. Germline assignment: CDR1 SGHNT and CDR2 YYREEE (reference sequence). This CDR3 is built from 14 residues. The CDR3 DNA is TGTGCCAGCAGCGGGCGGGGGGCAAGTGAAAAACTGTTTTTT. Protein sequence: CASSGRGASEKLFF.

The chain has TRBV18 and TRBJ1-2, with 7 bases identical to TRBD1. CDR3 length equals 16 residues. Looked up from germline, CDR1 is KGHSH and CDR2 is LQKENI. The V and J ends lost 0 bases and 1 base, in that order; junction bases with no gene match: 5. This chain's CDR3 is CASSPPDRPLNYGYTF. The CDR3 DNA reads as TGTGCCAGCTCACCACCGGACAGGCCCCTTAACTATGGCTACACCTTC. The full variable domain, in which reference TRBV18 and TRBJ1-2 provide the parts outside the CDR3, is NAGVMQNPRHLVRRRGQEARLRCSPMKGHSHVYWYRQLPEEGLKFMVYLQKENIIDESGMPKERFSAEFPKEGPSILRIQQVVRGDSAAYFCASSPPDRPLNYGYTFGSGTRLTVV.

The chain links TRBV18 to TRBJ1-1, with D unclear. This CDR3 has 12 residues. Germline loops: CDR1 KGHSH, CDR2 LQKENI. The V end was cut by 3 bases, the J end by 10 bases, with 12 bases between. The DNA for the CDR3 is TGTGCCAGCTCACCTCTGCCGGCGGGAGCTTTCTTT. Translated: CASSPLPAGAFF.

The V call is TRBV11-3, the J call TRBJ2-5; 8 bases are shared with TRBD1. There are 15 residues in the CDR3. In germline, CDR1 is SGHNT, CDR2 YENEEA. The V and J ends lost 4 bases and 5 bases, in that order; junction bases with no gene match: 9. The CDR3 coding sequence is TGTGCCAGCAGCTCAGGACAGGGAGGAAGGGAGACCCAGTACTTC. This codes for CASSSGQGGRETQYF.

This chain connects TRBV7-9 to TRBJ2-3; maybe TRBD2 (5 bases). V lost 5 bases and J 3 bases, leaving 15 bases between the germline ends. The CDR3 length is 15 residues. Germline V lookup: CDR1 SEHNR, CDR2 FQNEAQ (reference sequence). This chain's CDR3 is CASSPLSGSTDTQYF. The CDR3 region has the DNA TGTGCCAGCAGCCCCCTGTCGGGATCGACAGATACGCAGTATTTT.

J is TRBJ2-3 and V is TRBV9; no reliable D call. Trimming cost V 4 bases and J 2 bases, with 8 bases left between them. Germline CDR1 and CDR2: SGDLS and YYNGEE. The CDR3 covers 13 residues. CDR3 DNA: TGTGCCAGCAGCCCCCAGTACACAGATACGCAGTATTTT. Residues: CASSPQYTDTQYF.

This clone showed up just a few times. The chain couples TRBV11-2 to TRBJ2-1; 8 bases are a match to TRBD1. This CDR3 has 13 amino acids. V was clipped by 5 bases and J by 9 bases; unmatched bases: 6. Germline V gives CDR1 SGHAT, CDR2 FQNNGV. This chain's CDR3 is CASSRQGLGEQFF. CDR3 coding DNA: TGTGCCAGCAGCAGACAGGGGCTCGGTGAGCAGTTCTTC.